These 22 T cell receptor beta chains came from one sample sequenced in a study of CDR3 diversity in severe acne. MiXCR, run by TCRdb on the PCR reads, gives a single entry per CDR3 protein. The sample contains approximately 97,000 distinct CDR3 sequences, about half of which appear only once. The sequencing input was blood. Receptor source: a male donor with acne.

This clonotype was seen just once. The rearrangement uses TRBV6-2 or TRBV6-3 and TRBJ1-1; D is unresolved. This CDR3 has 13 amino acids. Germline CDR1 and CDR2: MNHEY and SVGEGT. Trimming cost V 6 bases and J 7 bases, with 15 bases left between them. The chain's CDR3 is CASRRYTPDEAFF. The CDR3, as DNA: TGTGCCAGCAGACGATACACCCCTGATGAAGCTTTCTTT.

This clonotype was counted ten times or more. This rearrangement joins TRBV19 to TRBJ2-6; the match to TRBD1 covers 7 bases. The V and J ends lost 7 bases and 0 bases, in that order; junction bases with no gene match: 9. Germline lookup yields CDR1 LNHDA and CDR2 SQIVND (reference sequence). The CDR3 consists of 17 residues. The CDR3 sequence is CASIDRVASSGANVLTF. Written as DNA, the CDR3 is TGTGCCAGTATTGACAGGGTGGCTAGCTCTGGGGCCAACGTCCTGACTTTC.

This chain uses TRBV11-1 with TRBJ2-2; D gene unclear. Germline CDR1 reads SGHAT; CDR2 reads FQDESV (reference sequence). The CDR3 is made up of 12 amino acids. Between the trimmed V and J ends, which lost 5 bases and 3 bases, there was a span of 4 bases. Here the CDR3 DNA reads TGTGCCAGCAGCACATACACCGGGGAGCTGTTTTTT. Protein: CASSTYTGELFF. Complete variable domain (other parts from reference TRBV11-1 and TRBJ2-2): EAEVAQSPRYKITEKSQAVAFWCDPISGHATLYWYRQILGQGPELLVQFQDESVVDDSQLPKDRFSAERLKGVDSTLKIQPAELGDSAMYLCASSTYTGELFFGEGSRLTVL.

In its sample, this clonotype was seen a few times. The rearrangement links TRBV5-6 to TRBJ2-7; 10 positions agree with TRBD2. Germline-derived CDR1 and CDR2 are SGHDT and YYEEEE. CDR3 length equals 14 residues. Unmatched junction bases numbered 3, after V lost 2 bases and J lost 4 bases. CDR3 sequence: CASSFLAGVYEQYF. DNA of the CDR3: TGTGCCAGCAGCTTCCTAGCGGGAGTATACGAGCAGTACTTC.

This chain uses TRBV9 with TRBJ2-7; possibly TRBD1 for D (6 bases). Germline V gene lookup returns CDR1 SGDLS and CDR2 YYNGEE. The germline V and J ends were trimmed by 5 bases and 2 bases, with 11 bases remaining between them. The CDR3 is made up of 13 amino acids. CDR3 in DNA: TGTGCCAGCAGTGCGGACAGCACCTACGAGCAGTACTTC. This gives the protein CASSADSTYEQYF.

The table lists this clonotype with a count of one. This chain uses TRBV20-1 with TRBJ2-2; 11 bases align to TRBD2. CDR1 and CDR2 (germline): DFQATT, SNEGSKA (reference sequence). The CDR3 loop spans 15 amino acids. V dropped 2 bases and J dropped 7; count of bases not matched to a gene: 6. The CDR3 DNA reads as TGCAGTGCTAGAACTAGCGGGAGTAGTGGCGGGGAGCTGTTTTTT. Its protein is CSARTSGSSGGELFF.

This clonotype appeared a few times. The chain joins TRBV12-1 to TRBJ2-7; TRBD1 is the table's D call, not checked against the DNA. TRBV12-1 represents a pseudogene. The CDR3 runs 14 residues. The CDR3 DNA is TGTGCCAGGGCTCGGGACAGGGGCTCCTACGAGCAGTACTTC. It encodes CARARDRGSYEQYF.

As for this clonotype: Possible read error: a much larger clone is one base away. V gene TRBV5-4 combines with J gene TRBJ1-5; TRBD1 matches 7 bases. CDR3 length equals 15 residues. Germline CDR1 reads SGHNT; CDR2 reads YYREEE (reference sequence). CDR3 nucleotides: TGTGCCTGCAGCCCCGGGACAGCATCCGATCAGCCCCAGCATTTT. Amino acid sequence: CACSPGTASDQPQHF.

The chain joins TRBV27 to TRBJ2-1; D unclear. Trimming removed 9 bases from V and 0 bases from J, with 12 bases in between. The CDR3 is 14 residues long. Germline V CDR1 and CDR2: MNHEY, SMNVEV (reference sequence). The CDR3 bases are TGTGCCAGTCAGACTGAAGGCTCCTACAATGAGCAGTTCTTC. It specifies CASQTEGSYNEQFF.

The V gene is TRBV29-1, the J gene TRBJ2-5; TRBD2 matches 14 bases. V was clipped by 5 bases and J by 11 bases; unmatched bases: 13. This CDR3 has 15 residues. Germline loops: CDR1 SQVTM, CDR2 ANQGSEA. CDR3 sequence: CSVRGLAGVTDTQYF. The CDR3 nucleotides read TGCAGCGTTCGGGGACTAGCGGGAGTTACAGATACGCAGTACTTC.

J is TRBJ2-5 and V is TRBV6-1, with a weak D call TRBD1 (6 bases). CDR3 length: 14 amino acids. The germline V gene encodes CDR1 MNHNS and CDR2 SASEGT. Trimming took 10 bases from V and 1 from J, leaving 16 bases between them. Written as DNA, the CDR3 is TGTGCCACCCAACAGGGTACCCCCCAAGAGACCCAGTACTTC. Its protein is CATQQGTPQETQYF.

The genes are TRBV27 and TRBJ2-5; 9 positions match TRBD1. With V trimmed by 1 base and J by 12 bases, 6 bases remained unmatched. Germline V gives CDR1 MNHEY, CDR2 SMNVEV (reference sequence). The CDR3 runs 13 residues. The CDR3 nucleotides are TGTGCCAGCAGTTTATTTGGGACAGGGCATGAGTACTTC. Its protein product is CASSLFGTGHEYF.

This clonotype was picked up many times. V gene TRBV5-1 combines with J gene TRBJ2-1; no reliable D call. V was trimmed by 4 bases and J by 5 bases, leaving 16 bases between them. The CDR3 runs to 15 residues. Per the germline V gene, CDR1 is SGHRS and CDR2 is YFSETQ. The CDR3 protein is CASSPAAEWDNEQFF. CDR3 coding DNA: TGCGCCAGCAGCCCGGCTGCGGAGTGGGACAATGAGCAGTTCTTC. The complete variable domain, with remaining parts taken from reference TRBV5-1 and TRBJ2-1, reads KAGVTQTPRYLIKTRGQQVTLSCSPISGHRSVSWYQQTPGQGLQFLFEYFSETQRNKGNFPGRFSGRQFSNSRSEMNVSTLELGDSALYLCASSPAAEWDNEQFFGPGTRLTVL.

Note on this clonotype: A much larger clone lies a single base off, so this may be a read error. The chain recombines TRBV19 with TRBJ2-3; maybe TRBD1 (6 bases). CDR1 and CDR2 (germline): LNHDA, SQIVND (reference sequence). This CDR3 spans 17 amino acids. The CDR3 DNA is TGTGCCTGTAGTATATCCCTCCTACAGGGCGGCACAGATACGCAGTATTTT. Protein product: CACSISLLQGGTDTQYF.

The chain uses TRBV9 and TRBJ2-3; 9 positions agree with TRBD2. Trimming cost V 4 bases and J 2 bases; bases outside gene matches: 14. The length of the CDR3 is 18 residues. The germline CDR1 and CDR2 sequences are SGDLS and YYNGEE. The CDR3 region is CASSTRRTSVFATDTQYF. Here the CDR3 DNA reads TGTGCCAGCAGCACCCGCAGGACTAGCGTCTTCGCCACAGATACGCAGTATTTT.

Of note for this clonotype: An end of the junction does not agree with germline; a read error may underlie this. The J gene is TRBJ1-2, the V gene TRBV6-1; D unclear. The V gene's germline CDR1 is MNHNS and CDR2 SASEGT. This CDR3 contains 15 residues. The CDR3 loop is CASSSGTGGFYGYAF. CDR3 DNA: TGTGCCAGCAGCTCGGGAACTGGTGGATTCTATGGCTACGCCTTC.

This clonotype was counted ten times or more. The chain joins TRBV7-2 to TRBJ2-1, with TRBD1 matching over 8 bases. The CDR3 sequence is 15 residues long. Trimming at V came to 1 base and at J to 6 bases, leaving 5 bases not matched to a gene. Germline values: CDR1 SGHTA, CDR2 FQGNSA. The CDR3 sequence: CASSLDHRGFNEQFF. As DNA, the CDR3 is TGTGCCAGCAGCTTAGACCACAGGGGGTTCAATGAGCAGTTCTTC.

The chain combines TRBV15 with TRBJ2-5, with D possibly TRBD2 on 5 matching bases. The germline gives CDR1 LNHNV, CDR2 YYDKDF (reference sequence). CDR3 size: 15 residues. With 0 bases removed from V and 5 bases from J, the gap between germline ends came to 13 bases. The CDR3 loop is CATSRDRNRGETQYF. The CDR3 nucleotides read TGTGCCACCAGCAGAGATCGGAACCGCGGGGAGACCCAGTACTTC.

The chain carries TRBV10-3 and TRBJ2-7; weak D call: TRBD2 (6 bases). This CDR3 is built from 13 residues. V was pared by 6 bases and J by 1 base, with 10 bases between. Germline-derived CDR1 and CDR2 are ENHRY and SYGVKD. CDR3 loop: CAIREGRSYEQYF. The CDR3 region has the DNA TGTGCCATCAGGGAGGGGCGGTCCTACGAGCAGTACTTC.

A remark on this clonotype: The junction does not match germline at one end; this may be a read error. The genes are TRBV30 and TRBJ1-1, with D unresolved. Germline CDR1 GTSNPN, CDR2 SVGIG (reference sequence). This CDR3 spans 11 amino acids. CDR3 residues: CAWKSGWVALF. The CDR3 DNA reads TGTGCCTGGAAGTCTGGGTGGGTAGCTCTCTTT.

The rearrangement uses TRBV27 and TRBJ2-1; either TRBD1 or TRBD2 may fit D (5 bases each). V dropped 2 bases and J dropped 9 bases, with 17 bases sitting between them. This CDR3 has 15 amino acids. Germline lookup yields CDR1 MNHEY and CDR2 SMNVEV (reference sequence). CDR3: CASSLPSGWGGEQFF. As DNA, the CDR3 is TGTGCCAGCAGTTTACCCTCGGGGTGGGGCGGTGAGCAGTTCTTC.

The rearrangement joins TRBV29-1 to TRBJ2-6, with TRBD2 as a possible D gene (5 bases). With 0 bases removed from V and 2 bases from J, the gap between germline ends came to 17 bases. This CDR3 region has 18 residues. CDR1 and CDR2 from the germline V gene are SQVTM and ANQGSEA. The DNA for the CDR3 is TGCAGCGTTGAAGAGATCCCTAGCAGGAGCCCTGGGGCCAACGTCCTGACTTTC. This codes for CSVEEIPSRSPGANVLTF.